This TCR beta chain was documented in a study of blood T cells in healthy people across ages. CDR1 is KGHSH, CDR2 LQKENI, per germline. Trimming removed 8 bases from V and 2 bases from J, with 15 bases in between. The CDR3 is made up of 15 amino acids. PCR was performed a second time for about 7 to 12 cycles using a sample-barcoded 5' primer and a J-beta primer mix. The template-switch adaptor, which had 12 random nucleotides, put a tag on each cDNA molecule. From the 5' RACE reads, TCRdb called clonotypes with MiXCR, one entry per CDR3 protein. This sample has about 720,000 distinct CDR3 sequences, with around a quarter found just once. Whole-study findings and limits: Naive T cell percentage and TCR beta diversity correlated strongly.

Regarding this clonotype: Its antigen is undetermined.

The same specimen was also included in a second study, on T cells of mothers and their children. That source reports: Three healthy Caucasian mothers and their six children were the donors. From each mother came over 8 million TCR beta CDR3 reads, and from each child came roughly 2.9 million.

The sample was blood. The rearrangement uses TRBV18 and TRBJ2-2; D possibly corresponds to TRBD2 (6 bases). The receptor comes from a boy aged 5 to 17 in good health. DNA for the CDR3: TGTGCCAGCCCTCCGAGCGGGTCCAACACCGGGGAGCTGTTTTTT. Its protein is CASPPSGSNTGELFF.